What follows is one TCR beta chain and its context. The sample comes from a study of cytomegalovirus exposure and HLA in healthy donors. There are 13 residues in the CDR3. CDR1 is MNHEY and CDR2 is SMNVEV in the germline V gene (reference sequence). Both 60 Vbeta primers and 13 Jbeta primers went into the PCR. Generated by immunoSEQ multiplex PCR, the TCRdb table keeps only in-frame clones and is missing some. This sample lists approximately 110,000 clones; its ten largest clones have roughly 0.94%. The rearrangement joins TRBV27 to TRBJ2-5, with 8 nucleotides matching TRBD1. Gene TRBJ2-7 matches the end of the DNA better, so the J call may be wrong. The TCR originated in a man between 18 and 35 years old in good health and CMV-seronegative. Sample: PBMCs. The CDR3 sequence: CASSFQGAYEQYF. The CDR3 DNA sequence: TGTGCCAGCAGTTTTCAGGGGGCGTACGAGCAGTACTTC.